Following are 16 T cell receptor beta chains from one sample sequenced in a study of spatial heterogeneity in lung cancer. Regarding the study as a whole: Mutation tallies in tumors tracked expanded intratumoral alpha and beta TCR counts.

Antigens for these TCRs are unknown. TCRdb re-called the 5' RACE reads through MiXCR, storing one row per CDR3 protein. The sample includes 25,000 to 30,000 distinct CDR3 sequences, 7.1% of them seen just once. Time point meaning: sample taken at primary tumor resection. Sequenced material: lung tumor tissue, taken at surgery. The receptors derive from a male donor with early-stage non-small cell lung cancer.

This clonotype was counted only a few times. The gene calls are TRBV6-2 or TRBV6-3 and TRBJ2-5; 7 nucleotides line up with TRBD2. The CDR3 covers 16 residues. Germline CDR1 MNHEY, CDR2 SVGEGT. V was pared by 4 bases and J by 0 bases, with 8 bases of the junction left unmatched. For the CDR3, the DNA is TGTGCCAGCAGTTCTCCTGGGCTAGCGGACCAAGAGACCCAGTACTTC. Translation gives CASSSPGLADQETQYF.

This chain links TRBV2 with TRBJ2-2; 7 nucleotides align to TRBD1. This CDR3 spans 14 amino acids. Germline CDR1 and CDR2: SNHLY and FYNNEI. The junction had 1 base not matched to a gene; V was cut back by 6 bases and J by 0 bases. The CDR3 DNA follows: TGTGCCAGCAGCGGACAGGCGAACACCGGGGAGCTGTTTTTT. Translated, it gives CASSGQANTGELFF. The full variable domain, with the rest looked up from reference TRBV2 and TRBJ2-2, is EPEVTQTPSHQVTQMGQEVILRCVPISNHLYFYWYRQILGQKVEFLVSFYNNEISEKSEIFDDQFSVERPDGSNFTLKIRSTKLEDSAMYFCASSGQANTGELFFGEGSRLTVL.

The chain employs TRBV7-9 and TRBJ2-1, with TRBD2 matching 10 bases. Germline-derived CDR1 and CDR2 are SEHNR and FQNEAQ (reference sequence). The CDR3 extends over 16 amino acids. CDR3 in DNA: TGTGCGGGAGAATTAATGGGACTAGCGTGGTACAATGAGCAGTTCTTC. Translating it yields CAGELMGLAWYNEQFF. Variable domain in full (rest from reference TRBV7-9 and TRBJ2-1): DTGVSQNPRHKITKRGQNVTFRCDPISEHNRLYWYRQTLGQGPEFLTYFQNEAQLEKSRLLSDRFSAERPKGSFSTLEIQRTEQGDSAMYLCAGELMGLAWYNEQFFGPGTRLTVL.

This clonotype has at least ten counts. The rearrangement links TRBV20-1 to TRBJ2-1; a possible D gene is TRBD1 (6 bases). The CDR3 length is 15 residues. Germline V gives CDR1 DFQATT, CDR2 SNEGSKA (reference sequence). V dropped 1 base and J dropped 1 base, with 11 bases sitting between them. The CDR3 bases are TGCAGTGCTAGAGCTTATACAGGGTCCTACAATGAGCAGTTCTTC. Protein: CSARAYTGSYNEQFF.

This clonotype was seen at least ten times. V is TRBV20-1 and J is TRBJ2-5; 7 nucleotides line up with TRBD1. V gave up 3 bases and J gave up 3 bases; unmatched junction bases: 7. Germline V gene lookup returns CDR1 DFQATT and CDR2 SNEGSKA (reference sequence). This CDR3 spans 14 amino acids. The CDR3 reads CSASVPGTEETQYF. CDR3 nucleotide sequence: TGCAGTGCTAGTGTCCCCGGGACAGAAGAGACCCAGTACTTC.

V and J are TRBV12-3 or TRBV12-4 and TRBJ2-7; either TRBD1 or TRBD2 may fit D (6 bases each). Trimming removed 3 bases from V and 8 bases from J, with 8 bases in between. The CDR3 contains 11 residues. This chain's CDR3 is CASSFGGKQYF. CDR3 DNA sequence: TGTGCCAGCAGTTTCGGGGGCAAGCAGTACTTC.

The sample holds a few counts of this clonotype. J is TRBJ2-5 and V is TRBV25-1; D uncertain. V was trimmed by 4 bases and J by 1 base, leaving 16 bases between them. Germline V CDR1 and CDR2: MGHDK, SYGVNS. The CDR3 loop spans 16 amino acids. CDR3 region: CASSGRILSGQETQYF. CDR3 coding DNA: TGTGCCAGCAGTGGGCGGATATTATCAGGCCAAGAGACCCAGTACTTC.

For this clonotype: Relative to the germline gene, one junction end is altered; a read error may explain this. The chain is built from TRBV3-1 and TRBJ2-5; possible D gene TRBD1, 6 bases. This CDR3 has 13 amino acids. The germline V gene encodes CDR1 LGHDT and CDR2 YNNKEL (reference sequence). In nucleotides, the CDR3 is TGTGTCAGCAGCCAAGGGACACTAGAGACCCAGTACTTC. The encoded protein is CVSSQGTLETQYF.

Many counts were recorded for this clonotype. CDR3 DNA: TGTGCCAGCTTGCTACGGGCAGAATACAATGAGCAGTTCTTC. This sequence encodes CASLLRAEYNEQFF. The V gene is TRBV6-2 or TRBV6-3, the J gene TRBJ2-1, with D unresolved. Trimming stripped 8 bases from V and 4 bases from J, with 15 bases between. The CDR3 covers 14 residues. Germline V gene data show CDR1 as MNHEY and CDR2 as SVGEGT.

This clonotype was picked up a small number of times. V gene TRBV5-1 combines with J gene TRBJ2-5; TRBD1 agrees at 8 bases. CDR3 length: 15 residues. Germline CDR1 SGHRS, CDR2 YFSETQ. V lost 2 bases to trimming and J lost 4 bases; unmatched junction nucleotides: 7. CDR3 nucleotide sequence: TGCGCCAGCAGCTTTCCCGGACAGGGAGGAGAGACCCAGTACTTC. This gives the protein CASSFPGQGGETQYF.

This clonotype was found many times. The chain has TRBV7-2 and TRBJ2-2; 12 bases fit TRBD1. The junction had 9 bases not matched to a gene; V was cut back by 4 bases and J by 6 bases. The germline V gene encodes CDR1 SGHTA and CDR2 FQGNSA. The CDR3 consists of 17 residues. CDR3 in DNA: TGTGCCAGCAGCTCCCCTCTGGGACAGGGGGCAGCCGGGGAGCTGTTTTTT. It encodes CASSSPLGQGAAGELFF. Complete variable domain (other parts from reference TRBV7-2 and TRBJ2-2): GAGVSQSPSNKVTEKGKDVELRCDPISGHTALYWYRQSLGQGLEFLIYFQGNSAPDKSGLPSDRFSAERTGGSVSTLTIQRTQQEDSAVYLCASSSPLGQGAAGELFFGEGSRLTVL.

This clonotype has at least ten counts. The chain is built from TRBV7-2 and TRBJ2-7; the match to TRBD2 covers 7 bases. V trimming: 8 bases; J trimming: 0 bases; junction bases outside the gene matches: 7. This CDR3 comprises 14 residues. In germline, CDR1 is SGHTA, CDR2 FQGNSA. The CDR3 coding sequence is TGTGCCAGCCTGGACGAGCGGGGCTCCTACGAGCAGTACTTC. This codes for CASLDERGSYEQYF. The whole variable domain, remainder taken from reference TRBV7-2 and TRBJ2-7, is GAGVSQSPSNKVTEKGKDVELRCDPISGHTALYWYRQSLGQGLEFLIYFQGNSAPDKSGLPSDRFSAERTGGSVSTLTIQRTQQEDSAVYLCASLDERGSYEQYFGPGTRLTVT.

This clonotype was seen many times. The chain uses TRBV5-1 and TRBJ2-3, with 7 bases aligning to TRBD1. The CDR3 is 13 residues long. V lost 2 bases, J lost 5 bases, and 2 bases stayed unmatched. The V gene's germline CDR1 is SGHRS and CDR2 YFSETQ. Written as DNA, the CDR3 is TGCGCCAGCAGCTTACAGGGGAGAGATACGCAGTATTTT. Translation gives CASSLQGRDTQYF. Based on the CDR3 plus reference TRBV5-1 and TRBJ2-3, the full variable domain is KAGVTQTPRYLIKTRGQQVTLSCSPISGHRSVSWYQQTPGQGLQFLFEYFSETQRNKGNFPGRFSGRQFSNSRSEMNVSTLELGDSALYLCASSLQGRDTQYFGPGTRLTVL.

This clonotype showed up many times. This sequence joins TRBV7-9 and TRBJ2-1; D perhaps matches TRBD2 (6 bases). Looked up from germline, CDR1 is SEHNR and CDR2 is FQNEAQ (reference sequence). V was cut by 5 bases and J by 7 bases, with 18 bases left in between. This CDR3 spans 15 amino acids. CDR3 sequence (DNA): TGTGCCAGCAGCCCATGGGCGGGGCGAGGGAATGAGCAGTTCTTC. Its translation: CASSPWAGRGNEQFF.

This clonotype occurred many times. The chain recombines TRBV20-1 with TRBJ2-7; D might be TRBD2 (7 bases). Trimming removed 5 bases at V and 0 bases at J, with 17 bases between. Germline V gene data show CDR1 as DFQATT and CDR2 as SNEGSKA (reference sequence). CDR3 length equals 15 residues. The CDR3 spells CSAPPPGGLSYEQYF. Written as DNA, the CDR3 is TGCAGTGCTCCCCCCCCGGGGGGCCTCTCCTACGAGCAGTACTTC.

This clonotype was counted at least ten times. CDR3 DNA: TGTGCCAGCGGGGAACTACTTGGGGGCATTCAGTACTTC. It is translated as CASGELLGGIQYF. This rearrangement joins TRBV28 to TRBJ2-4; D possibly matches TRBD1 or TRBD2 (5 bases each). Trimming pared 8 bases from V and 9 bases from J, leaving 17 bases between. This CDR3 comprises 13 residues. Germline V gene lookup returns CDR1 MDHEN and CDR2 SYDVKM.